These 6 T cell receptor beta chains originate from one sample sequenced in a study of molecular identifiers for immune sequencing clone quantification. TCRdb itself ran the PCR reads through MiXCR, one entry per CDR3 protein. This table has about 300,000 distinct CDR3 sequences, roughly 23% appearing once. Sequencing input: naive CD8+ T cells from blood, with Jurkat cell RNA spiked in. Subset described: FACS-sorted CD8+CD4-CCR7+CD45RA+ naive T cells. These receptors were collected from a human donor in good health. Some libraries in this study had Jurkat cell RNA spiked in.

This clonotype was detected once. A much bigger clone sits one base away, suggesting this may be a read error. J is TRBJ2-5 and V is TRBV27; unclear D gene. The CDR3 consists of 13 residues. Germline V gene sequence: CDR1 MNHEY, CDR2 SMNVEV (reference sequence). The CDR3 loop is CASSLISQATQYF. The CDR3 DNA reads TGTGCCAGCAGTTTAATTAGCCAAGCGACCCAGTACTTC.

V gene TRBV27 combines with J gene TRBJ2-7; D gene uncertain. Germline CDR1 MNHEY, CDR2 SMNVEV (reference sequence). The CDR3 runs 14 residues. Trimming took 5 bases from V and 4 from J, leaving 15 bases between them. CDR3 residues: CASSPLLGKYEQYF. DNA for the CDR3: TGTGCCAGCAGTCCATTATTGGGAAAGTACGAGCAGTACTTC.

In this sample, this clonotype turned up many times. J is TRBJ2-1 and V is TRBV4-1; 9 bases match TRBD2. CDR1 and CDR2 (germline): MGHRA, YSYEKL. The CDR3 is 14 amino acids. Trimming at V came to 1 base and at J to 14 bases, leaving 9 bases not matched to a gene. The CDR3 sequence is CASSQAFSGGFEFF. CDR3 DNA: TGCGCCAGCAGCCAAGCCTTCAGCGGGGGGTTCGAGTTCTTC.

This clonotype was detected many times. CDR3 in DNA: TGTGCCAGCAGCTCAGAACGACAGGGGGCCGCCTACGAGCAGTACTTC. Amino acid sequence: CASSSERQGAAYEQYF. V and J are TRBV7-9 and TRBJ2-7; 10 nucleotides line up with TRBD1. Germline CDR1 and CDR2: SEHNR and FQNEAQ (reference sequence). This CDR3 has 16 amino acids. V shed 4 bases and J 2 bases; nucleotides not matched to a gene: 8.

This clonotype was seen at least ten times. The J gene is TRBJ2-3, the V gene TRBV20-1; no clear D gene. The V end lost 0 bases, the J end lost 0 bases, and 7 bases lay between the germline ends. This CDR3 spans 14 amino acids. Germline V gene sequence: CDR1 DFQATT, CDR2 SNEGSKA (reference sequence). The CDR3 protein is CSAREITSTDTQYF. The CDR3 DNA reads TGCAGTGCTAGAGAGATCACTAGCACAGATACGCAGTATTTT.

This clonotype was picked up many times. The chain carries TRBV6-6 and TRBJ2-5; TRBD2 matches at 11 bases. Trimming took 0 bases from V and 5 from J; bases not matched to a gene: 5. The CDR3 sequence is 16 residues long. CDR1 MNHNY and CDR2 SVGAGI come from the germline V gene (reference sequence). The CDR3 DNA reads as TGTGCCAGCAGTTACTCTAGCGGGGGGGCCTGGGAGACCCAGTACTTC. Protein sequence: CASSYSSGGAWETQYF.